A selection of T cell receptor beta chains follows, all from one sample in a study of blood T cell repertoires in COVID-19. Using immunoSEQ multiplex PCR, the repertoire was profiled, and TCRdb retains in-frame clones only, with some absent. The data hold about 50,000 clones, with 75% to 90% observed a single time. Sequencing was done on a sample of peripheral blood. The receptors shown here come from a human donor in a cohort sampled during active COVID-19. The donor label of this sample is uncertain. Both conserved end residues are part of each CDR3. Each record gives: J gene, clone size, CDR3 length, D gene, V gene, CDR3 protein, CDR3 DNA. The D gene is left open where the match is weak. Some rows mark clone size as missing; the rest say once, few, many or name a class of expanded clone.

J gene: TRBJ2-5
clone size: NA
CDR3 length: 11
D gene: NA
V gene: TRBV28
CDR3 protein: CASSIEETQYF
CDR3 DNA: TGTGCCAGCAGTATAGAAGAGACCCAGTACTTC

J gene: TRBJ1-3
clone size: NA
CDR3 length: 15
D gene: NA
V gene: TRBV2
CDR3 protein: CASSGVRNSGNTIYF
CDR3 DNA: TGTGCCAGCAGCGGAGTACGAAACTCTGGAAACACCATATATTTT

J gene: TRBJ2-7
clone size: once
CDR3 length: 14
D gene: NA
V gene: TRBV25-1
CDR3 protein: CASSALGGFDEQYF
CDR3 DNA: TGTGCCAGCAGTGCCCTAGGGGGTTTCGACGAGCAGTACTTC

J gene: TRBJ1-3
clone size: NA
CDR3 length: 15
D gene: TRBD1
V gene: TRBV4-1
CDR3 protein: CASSRGQGNGNTIYF
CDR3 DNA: TGCGCCAGCAGCCGGGGACAGGGGAATGGAAACACCATATATTTT

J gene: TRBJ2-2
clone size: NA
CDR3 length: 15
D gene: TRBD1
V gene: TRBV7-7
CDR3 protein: CASSLGDRYTGELFF
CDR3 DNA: TGTGCTAGCAGCTTAGGGGACAGGTACACCGGGGAGCTGTTTTTT

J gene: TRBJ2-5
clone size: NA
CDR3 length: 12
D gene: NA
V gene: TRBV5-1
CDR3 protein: CASSRSGETQYF
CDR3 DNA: TGCGCCAGCAGCCGGAGCGGAGAGACCCAGTACTTC

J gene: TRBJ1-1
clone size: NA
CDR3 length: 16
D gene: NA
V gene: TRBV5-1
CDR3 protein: CASRDTWGQENTEAFF
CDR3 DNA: TGCGCCAGCAGAGACACTTGGGGACAAGAGAACACTGAAGCTTTCTTT

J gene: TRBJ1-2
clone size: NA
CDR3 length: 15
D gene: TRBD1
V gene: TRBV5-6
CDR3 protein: CASSSEHRGFYGYTF
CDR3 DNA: TGTGCCAGCAGCTCGGAACACAGGGGCTTCTATGGCTACACCTTC

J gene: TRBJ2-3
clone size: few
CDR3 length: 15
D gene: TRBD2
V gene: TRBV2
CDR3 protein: CASRTSGANTDTQYF
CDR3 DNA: TGTGCCAGCAGAACTAGCGGGGCAAACACAGATACGCAGTATTTT

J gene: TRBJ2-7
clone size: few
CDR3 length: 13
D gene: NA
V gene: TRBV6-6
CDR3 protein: CATLRGAGGEQYF
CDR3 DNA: TGTGCCACCCTCCGGGGGGCCGGGGGCGAGCAGTACTTC

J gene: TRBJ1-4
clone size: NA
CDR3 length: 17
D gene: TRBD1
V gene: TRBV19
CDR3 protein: CASRSADRGPWGEKLFF
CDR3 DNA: TGTGCCAGTAGAAGCGCGGACAGGGGACCTTGGGGTGAAAAACTGTTTTTT

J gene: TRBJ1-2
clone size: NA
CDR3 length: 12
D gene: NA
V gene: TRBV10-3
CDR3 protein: CAISESVNGYTF
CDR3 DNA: TGTGCCATCAGTGAGTCTGTCAATGGCTACACCTTC

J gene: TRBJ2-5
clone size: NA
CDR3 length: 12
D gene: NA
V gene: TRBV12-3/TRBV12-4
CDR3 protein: CASSREEETQYF
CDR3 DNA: TGTGCCAGCAGCCGCGAGGAAGAGACCCAGTACTTC

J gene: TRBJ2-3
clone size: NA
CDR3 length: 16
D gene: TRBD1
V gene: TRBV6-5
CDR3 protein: CASSYYRGPRTDTQYF
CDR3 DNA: TGTGCCAGCAGTTACTACAGGGGGCCAAGGACAGATACGCAGTATTTT